These 20 T cell receptor beta chains share one sample of origin, sequenced in a study of siplizumab effects on memory and regulatory T cells. TCRdb's copy holds only in-frame clones and misses some; the assay was immunoSEQ multiplex PCR. Of over 60,000 clones listed, roughly nine tenths are singletons. The specimen sequenced was CD8+ T cells sorted from blood. These receptors all come from a human donor in good health.

The chain joins TRBV5-1 to TRBJ1-1, with 11 bases aligning to TRBD1. Germline CDR1 reads SGHRS; CDR2 reads YFSETQ. The length of the CDR3 is 16 residues. V shed 1 base and J 5 bases; nucleotides not matched to a gene: 7. CDR3 region: CASSLWPGTGGTEAFF. For the CDR3, the DNA is TGCGCCAGCAGCTTGTGGCCCGGGACAGGGGGAACTGAAGCTTTCTTT.

The chain employs TRBV27 and TRBJ2-7, with D unresolved. The V end was cut by 3 bases, the J end by 0 bases, with 9 bases between. Germline lookup yields CDR1 MNHEY and CDR2 SMNVEV (reference sequence). There are 14 residues in the CDR3. CDR3 DNA: TGTGCCAGCAGTTTCCAGTACAGCTCCTACGAGCAGTACTTC. It yields the protein CASSFQYSSYEQYF.

V is TRBV6-5 and J is TRBJ2-7, with TRBD2 matching over 7 bases. With 6 bases clipped from V and 1 base from J, the junction kept 3 bases outside the gene matches. Germline CDR1 MNHEY, CDR2 SVGAGI. The CDR3 has 13 residues. This chain's CDR3 is CASRPGGSYEQYF. As DNA, the CDR3 is TGTGCCAGCAGGCCCGGGGGGTCCTACGAGCAGTACTTC.

This clone was found a few times. The chain links TRBV19 to TRBJ1-1; unclear D gene. There are 12 residues in the CDR3. Germline V gene sequence: CDR1 LNHDA, CDR2 SQIVND (reference sequence). V lost 8 bases and J 4 bases, leaving 11 bases between the germline ends. CDR3: CASGMYPTEAFF. The CDR3, as DNA: TGTGCCAGTGGGATGTACCCCACTGAAGCTTTCTTT.

Here the CDR3 DNA reads TGTGCCAGCAGGTCCGGCCGCGAACCGGTCCAAGAGACCCAGTACTTC. Translation: CASRSGREPVQETQYF. The chain combines TRBV7-9 with TRBJ2-5; no definite D call. The V gene lost 6 bases and the J gene lost 1 base, with 18 bases spanning the gap. The germline gives CDR1 SEHNR, CDR2 FQNEAQ (reference sequence). The CDR3 has 16 amino acids.

This CDR3 reads CASWEGSYEQYF. CDR3 in DNA: TGTGCCAGCTGGGAAGGCTCCTACGAGCAGTACTTC. V and J are TRBV6-6 and TRBJ2-7, with D hard to call. The V and J ends lost 8 bases and 0 bases respectively, with 8 bases between them. The germline gives CDR1 MNHNY, CDR2 SVGAGI (reference sequence). The CDR3 sequence is 12 residues long.

This chain joins TRBV29-1 and TRBJ2-1; D may be TRBD2 (6 bases). This CDR3 is 16 amino acids long. Trimming shortened V by 7 bases and J by 10 bases, and 29 bases separated the two germline ends. Germline lookup yields CDR1 SQVTM and CDR2 ANQGSEA. The CDR3 DNA reads TGCAGCGCCGTACTACCCGGGACTCCCAGACGAGGAGAGCAGTTCTTC. Translation: CSAVLPGTPRRGEQFF.

The CDR3 nucleotides read TGCGCCAGCAGTTATCAGGGGAATAGCAATCAGCCCCAGCATTTT. Protein product: CASSYQGNSNQPQHF. This sequence joins TRBV5-1 and TRBJ1-5; tentative D call: TRBD1 (6 bases). This CDR3 is built from 15 residues. The germline CDR1 and CDR2 sequences are SGHRS and YFSETQ. Trimming removed 5 bases at V and 0 bases at J, with 12 bases between.

The chain recombines TRBV7-6 with TRBJ2-3; 7 bases fit TRBD1. Trimming took 5 bases from V and 2 from J; bases not matched to a gene: 7. The CDR3 is made up of 15 amino acids. Germline V gene data show CDR1 as SGHVS and CDR2 as FNYEAQ. This CDR3 is CASSAKDRITDTQYF. The DNA of the CDR3 is TGTGCCAGCAGCGCAAAGGACAGGATCACAGATACGCAGTATTTT. Looking up the rest from reference TRBV7-6 and TRBJ2-3 gives the full variable domain: GAGVSQSPRYKVTKRGQDVALRCDPISGHVSLYWYRQALGQGPEFLTYFNYEAQQDKSGLPNDRFSAERPEGSISTLTIQRTEQRDSAMYRCASSAKDRITDTQYFGPGTRLTVL.

The J gene is TRBJ2-2, the V gene TRBV18; 9 nucleotides agree with TRBD1. Germline values: CDR1 KGHSH, CDR2 LQKENI. The ends lost 6 bases at V and 1 base at J; junction bases unmatched: 3. The CDR3 sequence is 15 residues long. The DNA of the CDR3 is TGTGCCAGCTCCGAGACAGGGGGGAACACCGGGGAGCTGTTTTTT. This codes for CASSETGGNTGELFF.

CDR3: CASSGGLTGNTIYF. The CDR3 DNA sequence: TGTGCCAGCAGTGGGGGGCTCACTGGAAACACCATATATTTT. The chain has TRBV25-1 and TRBJ1-3; D possibly corresponds to TRBD1 (6 bases). With 4 bases removed from V and 2 bases from J, the gap between germline ends came to 9 bases. This CDR3 region has 14 residues. CDR1 and CDR2 (germline): MGHDK, SYGVNS.

The genes are TRBV27 and TRBJ2-7; D perhaps matches TRBD1 (6 bases). CDR1 is MNHEY, CDR2 SMNVEV, per germline (reference sequence). Trimming pared 5 bases from V and 6 bases from J, leaving 11 bases between. The CDR3 has 12 amino acids. The CDR3 DNA follows: TGTGCCAGCAGTCAGGGGCAGGGCGAGCAGTACTTC. This encodes CASSQGQGEQYF.

The chain uses TRBV7-9 and TRBJ1-1; D is unresolved. CDR3 length: 14 amino acids. CDR1 and CDR2 from the germline V gene are SEHNR and FQNEAQ (reference sequence). V shed 4 bases and J shed 0 bases, with 9 bases lying between them. The chain's CDR3 is CASSWLDVNTEAFF. The CDR3 DNA is TGTGCCAGCAGCTGGTTAGATGTGAACACTGAAGCTTTCTTT.

The V call is TRBV9, the J call TRBJ1-5, with a possible D match to TRBD1 (6 bases). V was pared by 0 bases and J by 4 bases, with 8 bases between. Looked up from germline, CDR1 is SGDLS and CDR2 is YYNGEE. This CDR3 is built from 14 residues. CDR3: CASSVEGGNQPQHF. CDR3 nucleotides: TGTGCCAGCAGCGTAGAAGGGGGTAATCAGCCCCAGCATTTT.

CDR3: CASSVAISQETQYF. DNA of the CDR3: TGTGCCAGCAGCGTAGCTATCAGCCAAGAGACCCAGTACTTC. The V gene is TRBV9, the J gene TRBJ2-5; D is uncertain. The CDR3 is 14 residues long. V lost 0 bases to trimming and J lost 1 base, with 7 bases between them. Per the germline V gene, CDR1 is SGDLS and CDR2 is YYNGEE. The full variable domain, rest sourced from reference TRBV9 and TRBJ2-5, is DSGVTQTPKHLITATGQRVTLRCSPRSGDLSVYWYQQSLDQGLQFLIQYYNGEERAKGNILERFSAQQFPDLHSELNLSSLELGDSALYFCASSVAISQETQYFGPGTRLLVL.

Comment on this clone: The sample carries other DNA sequences with the same CDR3. The chain employs TRBV18 and TRBJ2-7; no definite D call. Germline V CDR1 and CDR2: KGHSH, LQKENI. V gave up 3 bases and J gave up 0 bases, with 6 bases separating them. The CDR3 is made up of 13 amino acids. The CDR3 loop is CASSPPASYEQYF. CDR3 nucleotide sequence: TGTGCCAGCTCACCGCCAGCCTCCTACGAGCAGTACTTC.

The chain has TRBV4-1 and TRBJ1-1, with D maybe TRBD1 (5 bases). The CDR3 covers 17 residues. The germline V gene encodes CDR1 MGHRA and CDR2 YSYEKL. With 1 base removed from V and 1 base from J, the gap between germline ends came to 16 bases. In DNA form, the CDR3 reads TGCGCCAGCAGCCAAGTGGGGGGTTGGGGGAGGAACACTGAAGCTTTCTTT. This codes for CASSQVGGWGRNTEAFF.

This chain links TRBV7-9 with TRBJ2-1; 9 bases are a match to TRBD2. V was pared by 5 bases and J by 6 bases, with 11 bases of the junction left unmatched. CDR3 size: 16 residues. CDR1 is SEHNR and CDR2 is FQNEAQ in the germline V gene (reference sequence). CDR3 loop: CASSSLAGENVNEQFF. CDR3 DNA: TGTGCCAGCAGCAGTTTAGCGGGAGAGAACGTCAATGAGCAGTTCTTC.

The genes are TRBV9 and TRBJ2-3, with D hard to call. The CDR3 loop spans 14 amino acids. V lost 7 bases and J 0 bases, leaving 12 bases between the germline ends. Germline assignment: CDR1 SGDLS and CDR2 YYNGEE. CDR3 DNA: TGTGCCAGCTCCACCCCGGCTAGCACAGATACGCAGTATTTT. It translates to CASSTPASTDTQYF.

The chain recombines TRBV27 with TRBJ2-5; 13 nucleotides align to TRBD2. V lost 5 bases and J lost 5; bases outside the gene matches: 8. The CDR3 has 16 amino acids. The germline CDR1 and CDR2 sequences are MNHEY and SMNVEV (reference sequence). CDR3 DNA: TGTGCCAGCAGTCCTCAACTAGCGGGGGGGCCTGAGACCCAGTACTTC. Its translation: CASSPQLAGGPETQYF.